This T cell receptor (beta chain) was sequenced for a study of blood T cell repertoires in COVID-19 (dated by TCRdb to 2020 to 2022). Turning to the overall study: The collaborator samples originated in the United States, Italy and Spain and spanned the acute and convalescent phases of COVID-19. The prospective study material was composed of cDNA or gDNA derived from T cells, B-cell-depleted T cells, or PBMCs. The dataset comprised deeply sampled blood TCRbeta repertoires from subjects exposed to, actively infected with, or recovered from COVID-19. The repertoires were released in a freely available public database meant as a resource for research on the immune response to SARS-CoV-2. The samples were drawn from the first 160 participants of the ongoing ImmuneRACE study and from 1,254 subjects provided by 6 global collaborators. A de-identified subject ID, COVID-19 status, age in years and sex were almost always included in the sample metadata. HLA class I and class II types, where available, came from metadata supplied by the sample provider rather than from assay-based typing.

Whole blood was collected in K2EDTA tubes by collaborating institutions according to the institutions' own protocols. For TCRbeta analysis, collaborator samples were shipped as frozen whole blood, as isolated PBMCs, or as DNA extracted from either sample type. TCRbeta CDR3 regions were amplified from genomic DNA using the immunoSEQ Assay, a bias-controlled multiplex PCR. The source study handled its data this way. Within the assay, amplification of reference gene primers was used to estimate how many nucleated cells each sample contained. To quantify the absolute abundance of each unique TCRbeta CDR3 rearrangement, sequence reads were collapsed and filtered. For each sample, productive Simpson clonality was calculated as the square root of Simpson's diversity index across productive rearrangements. TCRdb took this table from immuneACCESS and kept in-frame rearrangements with V and J called. Such tables lack part of the clones; where checked against another copy, unresolved V genes explain under half of the gap, and the rest is unexplained. V, J and clone size are taken as reported in that table, and D and trimming were inferred from the DNA itself. This sample comprises about 39,000 clones, over 75% of them detected only once. In total, the top ten clones hold around 2.4% of the sample.

From its cysteine to its phenylalanine, the CDR3 spans 13 amino acids. Kept here is only the CDR3 DNA, which spans 39 bases and is read in frame from base 1. From the germline V gene, CDR1 is SNHLY and CDR2 is FYNNEI. V drops 4 bases and J drops 4 bases, leaving 8 bases in between. What the work shows at the level of the full study, not this receptor alone: Clinical and demographic metadata were provided uncurated, with the amount varying by source and participant.

Details on this clone: Its antigen is not yet known. No much larger clone is present one base from it, and per-base qualities are unavailable.

The TCR originated in a human donor in a cohort sampled during active COVID-19. The sample taken for sequencing was peripheral blood. In this chain, TRBV2 is recombined with TRBJ2-4; the D gene is not confidently resolved. The CDR3 protein sequence reads: CASSVSQKNIQYF. In nucleotides, the sequence is TGTGCCAGCAGTGTTTCCCAAAAAAACATTCAGTACTTC.